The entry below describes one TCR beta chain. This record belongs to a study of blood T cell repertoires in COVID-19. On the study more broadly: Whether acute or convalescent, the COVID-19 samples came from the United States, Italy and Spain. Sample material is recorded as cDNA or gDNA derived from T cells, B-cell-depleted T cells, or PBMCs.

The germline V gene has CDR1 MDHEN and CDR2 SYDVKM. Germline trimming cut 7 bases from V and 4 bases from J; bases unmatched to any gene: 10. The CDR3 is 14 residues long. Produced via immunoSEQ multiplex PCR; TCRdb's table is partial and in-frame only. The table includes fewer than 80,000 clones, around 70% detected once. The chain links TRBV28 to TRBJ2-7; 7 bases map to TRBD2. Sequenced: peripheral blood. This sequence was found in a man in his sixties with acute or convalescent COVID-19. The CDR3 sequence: CASTGGRAAYEQYF. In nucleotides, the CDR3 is TGTGCCAGCACGGGTGGGAGGGCCGCGTACGAGCAGTACTTC.